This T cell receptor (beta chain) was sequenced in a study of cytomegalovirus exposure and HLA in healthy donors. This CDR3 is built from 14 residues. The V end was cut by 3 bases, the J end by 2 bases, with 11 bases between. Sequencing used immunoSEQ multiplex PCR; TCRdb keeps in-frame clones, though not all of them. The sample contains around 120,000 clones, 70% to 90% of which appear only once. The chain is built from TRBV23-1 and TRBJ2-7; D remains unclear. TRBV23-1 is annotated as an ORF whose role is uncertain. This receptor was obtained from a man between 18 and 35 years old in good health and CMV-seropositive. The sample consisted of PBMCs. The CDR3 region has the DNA TGCGCCAGCAGTCACGAGTACAGAGCCTACGAGCAGTACTTC. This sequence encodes CASSHEYRAYEQYF.